The text below deals with one T cell receptor (beta chain). Antigen specificity is unknown. Time point meaning: week 35, safety follow-up. Mutant IDH1 20-mer peptide, at 300 ug, made up each vaccine dose, with topical imiquimod. The germline gives CDR1 SGHTA, CDR2 FQGNSA. Trimming pared 4 bases from V and 4 bases from J, leaving 11 bases between. CDR3 length: 14 residues. This record comes from a study of a mutant IDH1 vaccine in newly diagnosed glioma. Overall study: Patients received vaccination from 4-6 weeks after radiotherapy alone, or with temozolomide cycles.

Clones were sequenced by immunoSEQ multiplex PCR, and TCRdb holds only the in-frame ones, with some missing. The table records about 32,000 clones, over 65% of them present only once. The receptor was isolated from a woman aged 40-49 years with glioma. Sequencing used PBMCs, obtained from a glioma patient whose treatment included an IDH1 peptide vaccine. The chain has TRBV7-2 and TRBJ2-1; tentatively, D is TRBD1 (6 bases). CDR3 residues: CASSSYTGYNEQFF. Written as DNA, the CDR3 is TGTGCCAGCAGCTCTTACACAGGGTACAATGAGCAGTTCTTC.